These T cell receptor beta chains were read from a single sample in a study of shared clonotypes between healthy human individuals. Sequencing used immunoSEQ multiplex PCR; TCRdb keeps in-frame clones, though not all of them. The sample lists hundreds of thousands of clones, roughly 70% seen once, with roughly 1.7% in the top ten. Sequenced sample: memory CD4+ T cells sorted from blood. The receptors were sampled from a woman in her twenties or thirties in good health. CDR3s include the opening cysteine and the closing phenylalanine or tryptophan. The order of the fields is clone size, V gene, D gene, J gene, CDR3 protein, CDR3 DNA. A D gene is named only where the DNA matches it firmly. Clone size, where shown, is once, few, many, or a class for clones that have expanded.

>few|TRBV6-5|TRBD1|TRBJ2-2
CASSGTANTGELFF
TGTGCCAGCAGTGGGACAGCGAACACCGGGGAGCTGTTTTTT
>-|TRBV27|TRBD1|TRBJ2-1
CASSLVTGNNEQFF
TGTGCCAGCAGTTTGGTGACAGGGAACAATGAGCAGTTCTTC
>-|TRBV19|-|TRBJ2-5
CASSREQETQYF
TGTGCCAGTAGTAGGGAGCAAGAGACCCAGTACTTC
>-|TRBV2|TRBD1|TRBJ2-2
CASSPQGAGNTGELFF
TGTGCCAGCAGTCCACAGGGGGCCGGGAACACCGGGGAGCTGTTTTTT
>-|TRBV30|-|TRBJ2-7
CAWSVGPGNSYEQYF
TGTGCCTGGAGTGTGGGTCCGGGTAACTCCTACGAGCAGTACTTC
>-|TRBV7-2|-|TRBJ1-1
CASSLSGGTEAFF
TGTGCCAGCAGCTTATCCGGGGGCACTGAAGCTTTCTTT
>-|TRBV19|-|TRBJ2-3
CASKDGGAGDTQYF
TGTGCCAGTAAGGACGGGGGAGCGGGAGATACGCAGTATTTT
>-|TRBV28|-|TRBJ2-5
CASSLSPGLWETQYF
TGTGCCAGCAGTTTATCCCCAGGCCTTTGGGAGACCCAGTACTTC
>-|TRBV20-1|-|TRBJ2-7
CSAGTMEQYF
TGCAGTGCAGGAACGATGGAGCAGTACTTC
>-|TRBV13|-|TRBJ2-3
CASSSRDPLADTQYF
TGTGCCAGCAGCAGCCGGGACCCCCTGGCAGATACGCAGTATTTT
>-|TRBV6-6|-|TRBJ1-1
CASSYGPGATEAFF
TGTGCCAGCAGTTACGGTCCGGGGGCTACTGAAGCTTTCTTT
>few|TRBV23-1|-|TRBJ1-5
CASSGGSSNQPQHF
TGCGCCAGCAGTGGAGGGAGTAGCAATCAGCCCCAGCATTTT
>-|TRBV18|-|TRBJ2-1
CASSHTDRLEQFF
TGTGCCAGCTCCCACACGGACCGCCTTGAGCAGTTCTTC
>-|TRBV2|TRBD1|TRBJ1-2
CASSPPGIRQGMGGYTF
TGTGCCAGCAGTCCGCCTGGGATTAGACAGGGGATGGGTGGCTACACCTTC
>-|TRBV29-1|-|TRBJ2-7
CSVPYEQYF
TGCAGCGTACCCTACGAGCAGTACTTC
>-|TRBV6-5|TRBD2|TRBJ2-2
CASALPGLITGELFF
TGTGCCAGCGCTTTACCGGGACTAATTACCGGGGAGCTGTTTTTT
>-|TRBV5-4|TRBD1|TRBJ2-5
CASSRTTGVWETQYF
TGTGCCAGCAGCAGAACGACAGGGGTCTGGGAGACCCAGTACTTC